This T cell receptor beta chain was sequenced during a study of beta chain features in type 1 diabetes. This clone has a handful of counts. Its antigen is unknown. Expressed TCRB transcripts were sequenced because the isolated RNA had all been reverse transcribed beforehand. Profiling relied on immunoSEQ multiplex PCR, and the TCRdb table lists in-frame clones only, not all of them. Here the sample spans a few hundred thousand clones, over 10% being singletons. Whole-study results and caveats: Type 1 diabetes patients had TCRB CDR3s that were shorter (moderately but significantly so) in all four CD4+ subsets.

This CDR3 region has 15 residues. The chain employs TRBV21-1 and TRBJ2-7; the DNA was not used to check the table's D call, TRBD2. TRBV21-1 is deemed a pseudogene. This clonotype was sampled from a woman aged 18-30 years with type 1 diabetes. The sample taken for sequencing was naive CD4+ T cells from blood. The CDR3 nucleotides read TGTGCCAGCAGCGTGATTAGTGAGGACTCCTACGAGCAGTACTTC. Its translation is CASSVISEDSYEQYF.